This T cell receptor (beta chain) was sequenced during a study of cytomegalovirus exposure and HLA in healthy donors. General observations from the study: According to a later analysis, donors in an Asian-associated ancestry cluster reportedly had fewer N-insertions than the 666-donor mean. On later analysis, the bulk of CMV-associated TCR beta chains appeared to be HLA-restricted.

Concerning this clone: Its specificity is not known.

With 60 Vbeta and 13 Jbeta primers, the PCR was carried out. The assay was immunoSEQ multiplex PCR, and TCRdb's table has in-frame clones only and misses some. The specimen's table records some 39,000 clones. Germline-derived CDR1 and CDR2 are MNHEY and SVGAGI. The CDR3 is made up of 14 amino acids. This TCR was recovered from a man aged 25-45 years in good health and CMV-seronegative. J is TRBJ2-5 and V is TRBV6-5; 10 nucleotides agree with TRBD1. The DNA end is a closer match to TRBJ2-7, so the J assignment may be wrong. Sample: PBMCs. CDR3 nucleotides: TGTGCCAGCAGTGCCGGGACAGGGGAGTACGAGCAGTACTTC. Translation: CASSAGTGEYEQYF.